The 10 T cell receptor beta chains given below trace back to one sample, sequenced in a study of shared clonotypes between healthy human individuals. Sequenced by immunoSEQ multiplex PCR; TCRdb stores in-frame clones only, minus some. The table lists about 2.4 million clones, roughly 93% of them singletons. What was sequenced was naive CD4+ T cells from PBMCs. Stated subset: CD45RA+ positively selected. These receptors originate from a man younger than 35 in good health. Some clones in this sample may be carry-over from other donors' samples.

A note on this clone: Other DNA sequences in the same sample also yield this CDR3. The rearrangement links TRBV5-1 to TRBJ2-1; D is perhaps TRBD2 (6 bases). The V gene's germline CDR1 is SGHRS and CDR2 YFSETQ. V lost 2 bases to trimming and J lost 3 bases, with 9 bases between them. CDR3 length: 14 residues. For the CDR3, the DNA is TGCGCCAGCAGCTTCGGCGGGATCTACAATGAGCAGTTCTTC. Amino acid sequence: CASSFGGIYNEQFF.

The chain is built from TRBV5-5 and TRBJ2-1, with TRBD2 matching over 8 bases. The J segment lost 4 bases and the V segment lost 0 bases, leaving 3 bases of the junction unmatched. CDR1 SGHKS and CDR2 YYEKEE come from the germline V gene (reference sequence). CDR3 length equals 15 residues. The CDR3 coding sequence is TGTGCCAGCAGCTTGGACGGCGGGAGGTACAATGAGCAGTTCTTC. Its translation is CASSLDGGRYNEQFF.

The J gene is TRBJ2-3, the V gene TRBV5-8; 7 bases map to TRBD1. Trimming at V came to 3 bases and at J to 1 base, leaving 5 bases not matched to a gene. Germline V lookup: CDR1 SGHTS, CDR2 YDEGEE. The CDR3 length is 15 residues. The CDR3 here is CASSSRDRGTDTQYF. The CDR3 nucleotides read TGTGCCAGCAGCTCCCGGGACAGAGGCACAGATACGCAGTATTTT.

This chain uses TRBV7-8 with TRBJ2-5; D perhaps matches TRBD2 (6 bases). The CDR3 contains 14 residues. Germline V gives CDR1 SGHVS, CDR2 FQNEAQ. V was trimmed by 5 bases and J by 5 bases, leaving 15 bases between them. The DNA of the CDR3 is TGTGCCAGCAGCCGGTCTGGAGGGGCCGAGACCCAGTACTTC. Protein: CASSRSGGAETQYF.

CDR3 amino acids: CASSFEGGGEKLFF. CDR3 sequence (DNA): TGCGCCAGCAGCTTCGAGGGGGGAGGTGAAAAACTGTTTTTT. The chain couples TRBV5-1 to TRBJ1-4, with D perhaps matching TRBD1 (6 bases). Germline V gives CDR1 SGHRS, CDR2 YFSETQ. The V end was cut by 2 bases, the J end by 7 bases, with 12 bases between. The CDR3 is 14 residues long.

DNA for the CDR3: TGTGCCTGGAGCCCGACAACAGGGAAAAACATTCAGTACTTC. Its protein is CAWSPTTGKNIQYF. The chain has TRBV30 and TRBJ2-4; the D gene is possibly TRBD1 (6 bases). This CDR3 comprises 14 residues. Trimming removed 3 bases from V and 4 bases from J, with 13 bases in between. Per the germline V gene, CDR1 is GTSNPN and CDR2 is SVGIG (reference sequence).

The chain has TRBV6-6 and TRBJ1-6, with D possibly being TRBD1 (6 bases). The CDR3 sequence is 13 residues long. The germline gives CDR1 MNHNY, CDR2 SVGAGI (reference sequence). V lost 6 bases to trimming and J lost 13 bases, with 16 bases between them. The CDR3 bases are TGTGCCAGCAGCCTCCTCCAAGGGGGGCCCCTCCACTTT. Translation: CASSLLQGGPLHF.

The rearrangement uses TRBV5-1 and TRBJ2-7, with 9 bases fitting TRBD1. Germline V gene data show CDR1 as SGHRS and CDR2 as YFSETQ. The V and J ends lost 2 bases and 5 bases, in that order; junction bases with no gene match: 5. The CDR3 length is 14 residues. Here the CDR3 DNA reads TGCGCCAGCAGCTTAGGGACAGGGATCCACGAGCAGTACTTC. It encodes CASSLGTGIHEQYF.

As to this clone: Other DNA sequences in the same sample also yield this CDR3. The genes are TRBV27 and TRBJ2-1; 7 bases are a match to TRBD1. This CDR3 contains 16 residues. V lost 5 bases and J lost 0; bases outside the gene matches: 7. Per the germline V gene, CDR1 is MNHEY and CDR2 is SMNVEV (reference sequence). The CDR3 sequence: CASSHQAGGSYNEQFF. The CDR3 DNA follows: TGTGCCAGCAGTCACCAAGCAGGGGGCTCCTACAATGAGCAGTTCTTC.

The chain employs TRBV25-1 and TRBJ2-2, with 7 bases fitting TRBD2. This CDR3 has 15 residues. Germline CDR1 reads MGHDK; CDR2 reads SYGVNS. The J segment lost 8 bases and the V segment lost 3 bases, leaving 9 bases of the junction unmatched. CDR3 amino acids: CASSDLAGETGELFF. For the CDR3, the DNA is TGTGCCAGCAGTGATTTGGCGGGAGAAACGGGGGAGCTGTTTTTT. The full variable domain, its missing parts supplied by reference TRBV25-1 and TRBJ2-2, is EADIYQTPRYLVIGTGKKITLECSQTMGHDKMYWYQQDPGMELHLIHYSYGVNSTEKGDLSSESTVSRIRTEHFPLTLESARPSHTSQYLCASSDLAGETGELFFGEGSRLTVL.